This T cell receptor (beta chain) was found in a study of OX40 agonist ivuxolimab in advanced cancers. The study, taken as a whole, reports: In a subset of nonresponders, normalized T-cell clonal expansion was also low. Researchers did not establish what antigens the expanded peripheral T cells target. Compared with CD4+, CD8+ T cells on average had more expanded clones.

CDR1 and CDR2 (germline): KGHSH, LQKENI. There are 16 residues in the CDR3. The V gene end was trimmed by 0 bases and the J gene end by 8 bases; junction bases not matched to a gene: 5. Samples of blood were obtained at baseline, on cycle 4 day 1, and on cycle 7 day 1. With regard to this clone: Its target is unknown.

TCRdb's table, derived via immunoSEQ multiplex PCR, lists solely in-frame clones and lacks some. The table has roughly 70,000 clones, 88% seen once. The chain combines TRBV18 with TRBJ2-1; 12 positions match TRBD2. The input for sequencing was CD4+ or CD8+ T cells sorted from blood, taken in a trial of the OX40 agonist ivuxolimab. This clonotype originated in an adult with an advanced solid tumor such as melanoma, head and neck, liver or kidney cancer. The CDR3 bases are TGTGCCAGCTCACCACCGACTAGCGGGAGTAGCTATGAGCAGTTCTTC. Translation gives CASSPPTSGSSYEQFF.